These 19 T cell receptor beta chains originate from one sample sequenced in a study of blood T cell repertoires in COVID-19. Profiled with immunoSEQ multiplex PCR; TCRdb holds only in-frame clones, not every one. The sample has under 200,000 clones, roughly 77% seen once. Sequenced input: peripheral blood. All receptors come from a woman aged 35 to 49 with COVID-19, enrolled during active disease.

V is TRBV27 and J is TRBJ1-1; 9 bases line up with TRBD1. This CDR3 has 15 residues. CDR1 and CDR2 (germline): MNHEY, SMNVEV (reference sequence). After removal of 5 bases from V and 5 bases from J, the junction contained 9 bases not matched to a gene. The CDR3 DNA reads TGTGCCAGCAGTCGACCGGGACAGGGAAGTACTGAAGCTTTCTTT. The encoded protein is CASSRPGQGSTEAFF.

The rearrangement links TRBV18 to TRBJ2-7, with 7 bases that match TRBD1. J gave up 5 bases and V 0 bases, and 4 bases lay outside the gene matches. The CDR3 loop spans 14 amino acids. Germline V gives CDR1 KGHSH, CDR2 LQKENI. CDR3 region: CASSPPFDRDEQYF. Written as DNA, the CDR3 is TGTGCCAGCTCACCACCGTTTGACAGGGACGAGCAGTACTTC.

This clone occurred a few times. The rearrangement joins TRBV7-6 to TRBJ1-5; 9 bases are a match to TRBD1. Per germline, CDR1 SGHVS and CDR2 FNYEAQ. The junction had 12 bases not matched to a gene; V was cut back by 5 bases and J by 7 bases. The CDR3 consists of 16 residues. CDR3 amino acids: CASSPMPGQGGQPQHF. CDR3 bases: TGTGCCAGCAGCCCTATGCCGGGACAGGGAGGGCAGCCCCAGCATTTT.

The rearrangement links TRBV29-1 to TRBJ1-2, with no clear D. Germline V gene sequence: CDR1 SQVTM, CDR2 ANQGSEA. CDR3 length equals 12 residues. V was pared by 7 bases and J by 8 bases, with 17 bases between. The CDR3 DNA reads TGCAGCGCCTCCTCAAAAGCTTGGGGCTACACCTTC. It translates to CSASSKAWGYTF.

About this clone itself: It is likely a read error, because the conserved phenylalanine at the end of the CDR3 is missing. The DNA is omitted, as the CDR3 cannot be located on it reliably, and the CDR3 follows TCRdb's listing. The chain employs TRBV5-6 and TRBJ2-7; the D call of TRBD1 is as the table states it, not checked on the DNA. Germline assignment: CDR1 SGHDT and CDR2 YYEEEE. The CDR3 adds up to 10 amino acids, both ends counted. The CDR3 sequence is CASSPGQGPL.

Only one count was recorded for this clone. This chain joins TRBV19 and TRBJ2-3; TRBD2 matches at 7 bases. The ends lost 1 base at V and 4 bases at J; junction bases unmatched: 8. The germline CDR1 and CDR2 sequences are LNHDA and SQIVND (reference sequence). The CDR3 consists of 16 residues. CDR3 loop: CASSIARGVGADTQYF. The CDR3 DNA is TGTGCCAGTAGTATAGCACGGGGGGTAGGCGCAGATACGCAGTATTTT.

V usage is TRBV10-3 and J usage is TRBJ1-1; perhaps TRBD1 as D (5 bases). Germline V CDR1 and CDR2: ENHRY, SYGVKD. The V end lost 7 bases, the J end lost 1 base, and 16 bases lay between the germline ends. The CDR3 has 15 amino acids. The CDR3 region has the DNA TGTGCCATCACCTCCCGATCGGGGGAGAACACTGAAGCTTTCTTT. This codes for CAITSRSGENTEAFF.

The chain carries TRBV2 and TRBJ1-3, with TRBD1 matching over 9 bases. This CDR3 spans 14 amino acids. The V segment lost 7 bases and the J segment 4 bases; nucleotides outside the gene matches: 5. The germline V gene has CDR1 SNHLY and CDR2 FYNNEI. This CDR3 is CASTRDREGNTIYF. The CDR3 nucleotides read TGTGCCAGCACCCGGGACAGGGAAGGAAACACCATATATTTT.

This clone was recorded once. The CDR3 DNA reads as TGCGCCAGCAGCTTGAATCCGACAACTAACTATGGCTACACCTTC. It is translated as CASSLNPTTNYGYTF. The V and J genes are TRBV5-1 and TRBJ1-2, with unresolved D. The CDR3 has 15 residues. CDR1 is SGHRS, CDR2 YFSETQ, per germline. Trimming shortened V by 1 base and J by 0 bases, and 10 bases separated the two germline ends.

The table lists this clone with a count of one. The CDR3 nucleotides are TGTGCCAGCAGCTTAGGGGCAGGGTATCAAGAAGCTTTCTTT. Its translation is CASSLGAGYQEAFF. The rearrangement uses TRBV7-9 and TRBJ1-1; tentative D call: TRBD1 (5 bases). The CDR3 spans 14 residues. CDR1 is SEHNR, CDR2 FQNEAQ, per germline (reference sequence). Deletions cut 1 base from V and 8 bases from J, with 14 bases between. The full variable domain, rest sourced from reference TRBV7-9 and TRBJ1-1, is DTGVSQNPRHKITKRGQNVTFRCDPISEHNRLYWYRQTLGQGPEFLTYFQNEAQLEKSRLLSDRFSAERPKGSFSTLEIQRTEQGDSAMYLCASSLGAGYQEAFFGQGTRLTVV.

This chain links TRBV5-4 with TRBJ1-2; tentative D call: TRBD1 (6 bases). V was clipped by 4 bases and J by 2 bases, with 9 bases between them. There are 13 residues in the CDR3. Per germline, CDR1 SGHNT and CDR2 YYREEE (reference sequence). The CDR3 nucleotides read TGTGCCAGCAGCACTACAGGGAACTATGGCTACACCTTC. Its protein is CASSTTGNYGYTF.

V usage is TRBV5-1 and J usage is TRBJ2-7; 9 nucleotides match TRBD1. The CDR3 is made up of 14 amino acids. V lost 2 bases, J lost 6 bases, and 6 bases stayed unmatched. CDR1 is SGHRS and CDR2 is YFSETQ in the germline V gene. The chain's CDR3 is CASSLTGGRGEQYF. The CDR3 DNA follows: TGCGCCAGCAGCTTAACAGGGGGCCGGGGCGAGCAGTACTTC.

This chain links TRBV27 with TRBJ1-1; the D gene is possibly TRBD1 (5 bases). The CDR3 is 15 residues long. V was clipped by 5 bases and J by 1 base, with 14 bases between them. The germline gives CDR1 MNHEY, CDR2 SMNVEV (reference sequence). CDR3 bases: TGTGCCAGCAGTCCCAGCGGGGGGGAGAACACTGAAGCTTTCTTT. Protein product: CASSPSGGENTEAFF.

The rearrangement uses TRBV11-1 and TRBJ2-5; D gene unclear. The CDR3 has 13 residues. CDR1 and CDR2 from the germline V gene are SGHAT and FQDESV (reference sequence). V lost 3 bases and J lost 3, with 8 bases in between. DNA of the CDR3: TGTGCCAGCAGCTTTGTGAGAGAAGAGACCCAGTACTTC. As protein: CASSFVREETQYF.

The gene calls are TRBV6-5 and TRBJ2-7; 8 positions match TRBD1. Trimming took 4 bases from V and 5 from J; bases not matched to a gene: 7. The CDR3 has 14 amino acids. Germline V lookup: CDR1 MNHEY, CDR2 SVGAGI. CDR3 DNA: TGTGCCAGCAGTTTACTACGGACAGGGAACGAGCAGTACTTC. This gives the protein CASSLLRTGNEQYF.

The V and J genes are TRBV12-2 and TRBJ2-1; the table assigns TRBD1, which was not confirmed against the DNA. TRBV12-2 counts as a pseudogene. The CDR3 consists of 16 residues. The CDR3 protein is CASRSLTGTGFDEQFF. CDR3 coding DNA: TGTGCAAGTCGCTCTCTAACCGGGACAGGGTTCGATGAGCAGTTCTTC.

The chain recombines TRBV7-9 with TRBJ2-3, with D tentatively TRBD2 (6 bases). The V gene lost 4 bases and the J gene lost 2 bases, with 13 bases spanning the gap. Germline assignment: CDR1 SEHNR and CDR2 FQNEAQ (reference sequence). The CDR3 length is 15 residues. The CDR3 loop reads CASSWDLTITDTQYF. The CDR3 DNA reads TGTGCCAGCAGCTGGGACTTGACGATCACAGATACGCAGTATTTT.

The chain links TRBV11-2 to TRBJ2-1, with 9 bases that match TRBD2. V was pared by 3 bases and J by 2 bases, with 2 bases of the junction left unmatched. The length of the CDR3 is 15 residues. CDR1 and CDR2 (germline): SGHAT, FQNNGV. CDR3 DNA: TGTGCCAGCAGCTTGGGACTAGCAACCTACAATGAGCAGTTCTTC. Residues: CASSLGLATYNEQFF.

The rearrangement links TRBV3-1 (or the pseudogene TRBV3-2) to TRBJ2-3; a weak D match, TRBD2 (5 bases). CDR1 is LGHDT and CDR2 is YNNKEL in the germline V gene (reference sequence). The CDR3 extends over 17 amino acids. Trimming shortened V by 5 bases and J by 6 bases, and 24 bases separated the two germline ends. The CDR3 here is CASSYSTGIRPSDTQYF. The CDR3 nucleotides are TGTGCCAGCAGCTATTCGACCGGGATCAGACCATCGGATACGCAGTATTTT.